This TCR beta chain was sequenced during a study of blood T cell repertoires in COVID-19. Overall study: Samples representing acute and convalescent COVID-19 were sourced from the United States, Italy and Spain. The cDNA or gDNA used as material had been derived from T cells, B-cell-depleted T cells, or PBMCs.

Sequencing was performed with immunoSEQ multiplex PCR; in TCRdb, only in-frame clones are kept and a portion is missing. The sample lists some 290,000 clones, 75% to 90% occurring once. Germline CDR1 SGDLS, CDR2 YYNGEE. The CDR3 loop spans 16 amino acids. Trimming cost V 4 bases and J 1 base, with 17 bases left between them. The chain couples TRBV9 to TRBJ1-1, with D perhaps matching TRBD1 (5 bases). What was sequenced was peripheral blood. The sequence was obtained from a woman aged 25-40 years with COVID-19, enrolled during active disease. The CDR3 loop reads CASSPLWGLQNTEAFF. The DNA of the CDR3 is TGTGCCAGCAGCCCCCTCTGGGGACTCCAGAACACTGAAGCTTTCTTT.